These 4 T cell receptor beta chains came from one sample sequenced in a study of blood T cell repertoires in COVID-19. Sequenced by immunoSEQ multiplex PCR; TCRdb stores in-frame clones only, minus some. The sample has roughly 55,000 clones; roughly 79% are singletons. The sequencing sample was made of peripheral blood. All receptors come from a human donor with active or convalescent COVID-19. The donor label of this sample is uncertain.

The chain has TRBV5-1 and TRBJ2-7; 7 positions match TRBD1. V lost 1 base, J lost 8 bases, and 15 bases stayed unmatched. The CDR3 totals 16 residues. From germline, CDR1 is SGHRS and CDR2 YFSETQ. CDR3 nucleotide sequence: TGCGCCAGCAGCTTGCGGCAGGGGGTTTCTCCGGGGAAGCAGTACTTC. This translates into CASSLRQGVSPGKQYF.

The rearrangement links TRBV28 to TRBJ2-2; D is undetermined. Germline CDR1 is MDHEN and CDR2 is SYDVKM. The CDR3 is 15 amino acids. V was clipped by 1 base and J by 0 bases, with 6 bases between them. The CDR3 reads CASSLFTANTGELFF. The CDR3 coding sequence is TGTGCCAGCAGTTTATTTACAGCGAACACCGGGGAGCTGTTTTTT.

The rearrangement links TRBV4-3 to TRBJ2-7, with 7 bases matching TRBD2. The CDR3 consists of 18 residues. CDR1 and CDR2 from the germline V gene are LGHNA and YSLEER. The V gene end was trimmed by 0 bases and the J gene end by 0 bases; junction bases not matched to a gene: 11. The CDR3 DNA reads TGCGCCAGCAGCCAAGATTCTCTGGGAGGGATTAGCTCCTACGAGCAGTACTTC. It yields the protein CASSQDSLGGISSYEQYF.

The chain has TRBV5-4 and TRBJ2-7; 7 positions agree with TRBD1. Looked up from germline, CDR1 is SGHNT and CDR2 is YYREEE (reference sequence). V trimming: 3 bases; J trimming: 3 bases; junction bases outside the gene matches: 3. The length of the CDR3 is 13 residues. CDR3 sequence (DNA): TGTGCCAGCAGCTCGACAGGGTTCTACGAGCAGTACTTC. Its protein product is CASSSTGFYEQYF.